This T cell receptor (beta chain) was documented in a study of OX40 agonist ivuxolimab in advanced cancers. On the study more broadly: Those enrolled were 70% to 85% male, with a mean age of 60 years and ages from roughly 20 to 90. Study findings and constraints: At 0.1 to 3.0 mg/kg, CD4+ and CD8+ blood T cells expanded clonally by week 6. Fewer expanded clones were found on average in CD4+ than in CD8+ T cells.

Profiling relied on immunoSEQ multiplex PCR, and the TCRdb table lists in-frame clones only, not all of them. The sample carries about 98,000 clones, around 94% recorded once. The CDR3 covers 14 residues. Germline CDR1 reads MNHNS; CDR2 reads SASEGT. The V end was cut by 6 bases, the J end by 6 bases, with 17 bases between. Concerning this clone itself: Its target is unknown.

The chain is built from TRBV6-1 and TRBJ1-2; tentative D call: TRBD1 (5 bases). This sample comprised CD4+ or CD8+ T cells sorted from blood, obtained in a trial of the OX40 agonist ivuxolimab. This sequence was found in an adult with an advanced solid tumor such as melanoma, head and neck, liver or kidney cancer. The CDR3 protein is CASRPGTALDGYTF. The CDR3 coding sequence is TGTGCCAGCAGGCCCGGGACGGCCCTTGATGGCTACACCTTC.